Following are 20 T cell receptor beta chains from one sample sequenced in a study of T cells in Graves' hyperthyroidism and ophthalmopathy. RNA transcripts were the template for amplifying TCR beta CDR3 regions. Primed by the HTBI set, a first-round RT-PCR was run on the TCR CDR3. MiXCR, applied by TCRdb to the multiplex PCR reads, yields one record per CDR3 protein. The sample lists 800,000 or so distinct CDR3 sequences, over 35% occurring once. Material for sequencing was blood. Receptors were obtained from a man younger than 35 with Graves' hyperthyroidism.

Concerning this clonotype itself: Possible read error: a much larger clone is one base away. The final CDR3 position lacks the conserved phenylalanine or tryptophan, pointing to a likely read error. This rearrangement joins TRBV19 to TRBJ2-7, with D tentatively TRBD1 (5 bases). Germline V gene sequence: CDR1 LNHDA, CDR2 SQIVND (reference sequence). This CDR3 spans 13 amino acids. Trimming cost V 6 bases and J 3 bases, with 12 bases left between them. The chain's CDR3 is CASSASTVYEQYI. As DNA, the CDR3 is TGTGCCAGTAGCGCTTCGACAGTCTACGAGCAGTACATC.

CDR3 loop: CASRVTLDIYYEQYF. The CDR3 DNA follows: TGTGCCAGCAGAGTTACCCTCGATATTTACTACGAGCAGTACTTC. The chain recombines TRBV19 with TRBJ2-7, with no clear D. The CDR3 is made up of 15 amino acids. The V gene lost 9 bases and the J gene lost 3 bases, with 21 bases spanning the gap. The germline V gene encodes CDR1 LNHDA and CDR2 SQIVND (reference sequence).

As regards this clonotype: A read error is likely, as this CDR3 ends without the conserved phenylalanine or tryptophan. The chain employs TRBV6-5 and TRBJ2-2; 9 bases are shared with TRBD1. Per the germline V gene, CDR1 is MNHEY and CDR2 is SVGAGI. Germline trimming cut 7 bases from V and 3 bases from J; bases unmatched to any gene: 3. This CDR3 is 14 amino acids long. CDR3 nucleotides: TGTGCCAGCAAGGACAGGGGACACACCGGGGAGCTGTTTTCT. Amino acids: CASKDRGHTGELFS.

The rearrangement uses TRBV3-1 and TRBJ2-7, with no clear D. CDR1 and CDR2 from the germline V gene are LGHDT and YNNKEL (reference sequence). The V and J ends lost 11 bases and 4 bases respectively, with 12 bases between them. The length of the CDR3 is 11 residues. CDR3 protein: CALSPNYEQYF. For the CDR3, the DNA is TGTGCCTTGTCACCGAATTACGAGCAGTACTTC.

This clonotype has a handful of counts. The genes are TRBV20-1 and TRBJ2-7; D might be TRBD2 (5 bases). This CDR3 has 13 residues. Germline CDR1 is DFQATT and CDR2 is SNEGSKA (reference sequence). Trimming shortened V by 8 bases and J by 2 bases, and 16 bases separated the two germline ends. The DNA for the CDR3 is TGCAGTCTTGTCGATGGACTGGCCTACGAGCAGTACTTC. Translation: CSLVDGLAYEQYF.

This clonotype was counted between two and nine times. One junction end does not reproduce the germline sequence, and a read error may be involved. Written as DNA, the CDR3 is TGCAGTGCTCTCGCCGCGTACCAAGGGACCCAGTACTTC. Its translation: CSALAAYQGTQYF. The chain combines TRBV20-1 with TRBJ2-5, with D uncertain. The CDR3 has 13 amino acids. The V gene's germline CDR1 is DFQATT and CDR2 SNEGSKA (reference sequence).

The sample holds many counts of this clonotype. The chain uses TRBV7-9 and TRBJ2-5; perhaps TRBD2 as D (6 bases). CDR1 is SEHNR, CDR2 FQNEAQ, per germline (reference sequence). The CDR3 runs to 15 residues. Trimming took 5 bases from V and 4 from J, leaving 17 bases between them. The CDR3 DNA is TGTGCCAGCAGCGGCTCGGCCTGGGACTTAGAGACCCAGTACTTC. It yields the protein CASSGSAWDLETQYF. The full variable domain, rest sourced from reference TRBV7-9 and TRBJ2-5, is DTGVSQNPRHKITKRGQNVTFRCDPISEHNRLYWYRQTLGQGPEFLTYFQNEAQLEKSRLLSDRFSAERPKGSFSTLEIQRTEQGDSAMYLCASSGSAWDLETQYFGPGTRLLVL.

This chain joins TRBV7-4 and TRBJ2-6; D perhaps matches TRBD1 (5 bases). The CDR3 totals 16 residues. The germline V gene has CDR1 SGHVT and CDR2 SQSDAQ. V gave up 5 bases and J gave up 5 bases, with 16 bases separating them. CDR3 in DNA: TGTGCCAGCAGCCCCCGCGGAAGGGGTAGGGCCAACGTCCTGACTTTC. Translation: CASSPRGRGRANVLTF.

This chain connects TRBV5-4 to TRBJ2-7; D gene unclear. Germline CDR1 reads SGHNT; CDR2 reads YYREEE (reference sequence). V lost 3 bases to trimming and J lost 5 bases, with 9 bases between them. This CDR3 has 12 residues. The CDR3 sequence: CASSSAPDEQYF. Written as DNA, the CDR3 is TGTGCCAGCAGCTCAGCACCCGACGAGCAGTACTTC.

Of note for this clonotype: One end of the junction does not line up with germline, which may come from a read error. The gene calls are TRBV20-1 and TRBJ2-7, with D tentatively TRBD2 (6 bases). The CDR3 has 14 amino acids. Germline V gene lookup returns CDR1 DFQATT and CDR2 SNEGSKA (reference sequence). The CDR3 DNA reads as TGCAGTGCTCCCGGGGAGGAGATCGTCGACGAGCGGTACTTC. Encoded protein: CSAPGEEIVDERYF.

The V and J genes are TRBV4-1 and TRBJ1-5; no reliable D call. V dropped 0 bases and J dropped 6 bases, with 9 bases sitting between them. The CDR3 length is 14 residues. Germline CDR1 reads MGHRA; CDR2 reads YSYEKL. CDR3 sequence reads: CASSQDPVAQPQHF. DNA for the CDR3: TGCGCCAGCAGCCAAGATCCGGTGGCTCAGCCCCAGCATTTT.

The J gene is TRBJ2-5, the V gene TRBV9, with D possibly TRBD1 on 5 matching bases. Trimming cost V 0 bases and J 3 bases, with 12 bases left between them. The germline V gene encodes CDR1 SGDLS and CDR2 YYNGEE. This CDR3 comprises 15 residues. CDR3 sequence: CASSVATGFKETQYF. The CDR3 DNA sequence: TGTGCCAGCAGCGTAGCTACAGGATTTAAAGAGACCCAGTACTTC.

This clonotype has at least ten counts. The V call is TRBV2, the J call TRBJ1-2; a weak D match, TRBD1 (6 bases). The CDR3 loop spans 16 amino acids. Germline V gene sequence: CDR1 SNHLY, CDR2 FYNNEI. V was trimmed by 0 bases and J by 7 bases, leaving 18 bases between them. CDR3 in amino acids: CASSEAQGRGLVGYTF. CDR3 bases: TGTGCCAGCAGTGAAGCGCAGGGTAGGGGGTTGGTTGGCTACACCTTC.

In this sample, this clonotype turned up many times. V gene TRBV20-1 combines with J gene TRBJ2-5, with 14 positions matching TRBD2. The germline V gene has CDR1 DFQATT and CDR2 SNEGSKA (reference sequence). The CDR3 covers 15 residues. The V gene end was trimmed by 4 bases and the J gene end by 2 bases; junction bases not matched to a gene: 3. Written as DNA, the CDR3 is TGCAGTGCTACCTGGACTAGCGGGGGGCAAGAGACCCAGTACTTC. Translating it yields CSATWTSGGQETQYF.

This clonotype has only a few counts. CDR3 in amino acids: CASSQGTGHYGYTF. As DNA, the CDR3 is TGTGCCAGCAGCCAGGGAACAGGGCACTATGGCTACACCTTC. The V gene is TRBV7-6, the J gene TRBJ1-2; possibly TRBD1 for D (6 bases). This CDR3 spans 14 amino acids. Deletions cut 5 bases from V and 3 bases from J, with 13 bases between. Germline CDR1 SGHVS, CDR2 FNYEAQ.

The chain uses TRBV29-1 and TRBJ2-7, with no clear D. V was shortened by 8 bases and J by 0 bases, with 8 bases between the two germline ends. This CDR3 spans 11 amino acids. CDR1 and CDR2 (germline): SQVTM, ANQGSEA. This chain's CDR3 is CSFTFSYEQYF. CDR3 sequence (DNA): TGCAGCTTTACCTTCTCCTACGAGCAGTACTTC.

Details on this clonotype: A junction boundary mismatches the germline segment, possibly from a read error. The chain uses TRBV5-1 and TRBJ1-1; possibly TRBD1 for D (5 bases). The V gene's germline CDR1 is SGHRS and CDR2 YFSETQ. There are 15 residues in the CDR3. CDR3 amino acids: CAGSGDGLMNTEAFF. CDR3 in DNA: TGCGCCGGCAGCGGGGACGGATTAATGAACACTGAAGCTTTCTTT.

About this clonotype itself: The conserved final phenylalanine or tryptophan is absent from the CDR3, which likely points to a read error. For the CDR3, the DNA is TGTGCCAGCAGCCCCACCGGAGGGGGGACTAACTATGGCTACACCTCC. Protein product: CASSPTGGGTNYGYTS. This chain connects TRBV12-3 or TRBV12-4 to TRBJ1-2; possibly TRBD1 for D (6 bases). V dropped 6 bases and J dropped 0 bases, with 17 bases sitting between them. The CDR3 has 16 residues.

This clonotype was found many times. V gene TRBV15 combines with J gene TRBJ2-2; the D is unclear. Trimming removed 3 bases from V and 8 bases from J, with 4 bases in between. Germline V CDR1 and CDR2: LNHNV, YYDKDF (reference sequence). The CDR3 loop spans 11 amino acids. The CDR3 loop is CATSRGGELFF. CDR3 in DNA: TGTGCCACCAGCAGGGGGGGGGAGCTGTTTTTT.

The gene calls are TRBV6-1 and TRBJ2-7; unclear D gene. This CDR3 has 12 residues. V was pared by 7 bases and J by 7 bases, with 14 bases between. CDR1 and CDR2 (germline): MNHNS, SASEGT. The CDR3 sequence: CASTPFAGEQYF. DNA of the CDR3: TGTGCCAGCACACCTTTTGCCGGGGAGCAGTACTTC.